This entry lists 26 T cell receptor beta chains sequenced from one sample in a study of blood T cell repertoires in COVID-19. Sequencing was performed with immunoSEQ multiplex PCR; in TCRdb, only in-frame clones are kept and a portion is missing. The sample carries 200,000 to 250,000 clones, 89% recorded once. Specimen: peripheral blood. The receptors were gathered from a woman aged 40 to 55 with acute or convalescent COVID-19.

This chain connects TRBV27 to TRBJ2-3; possible D gene TRBD2, 5 bases. The V gene's germline CDR1 is MNHEY and CDR2 SMNVEV (reference sequence). The CDR3 is 14 amino acids. V was pared by 4 bases and J by 3 bases, with 11 bases between. CDR3 nucleotide sequence: TGTGCCAGCAGTTCGGGGTTTCGTACAGATACGCAGTATTTT. Translated, it gives CASSSGFRTDTQYF.

J is TRBJ2-5 and V is TRBV30; no clear D gene. Germline values: CDR1 GTSNPN, CDR2 SVGIG (reference sequence). Trimming removed 1 base at V and 10 bases at J, with 10 bases between. The CDR3 contains 11 residues. The DNA of the CDR3 is TGTGCCTGGAGTGGGGCCCTTGACCAGTACTTC. It translates to CAWSGALDQYF.

The chain links TRBV6-5 to TRBJ2-5; TRBD2 is a possible D gene (5 bases). Trimming removed 6 bases from V and 0 bases from J, with 14 bases in between. CDR3 length: 15 residues. Germline assignment: CDR1 MNHEY and CDR2 SVGAGI. The CDR3 nucleotides are TGTGCCAGCAGACGGACTCCCCAAAACCAAGAGACCCAGTACTTC. The encoded protein is CASRRTPQNQETQYF.

DNA of the CDR3: TGTGCCAGCAGCTTTGGAGCTAATCAGCCCCAGCATTTT. It encodes CASSFGANQPQHF. V is TRBV11-2 and J is TRBJ1-5; no clear D. V was pared by 3 bases and J by 4 bases, with 7 bases between. Looked up from germline, CDR1 is SGHAT and CDR2 is FQNNGV. CDR3 length: 13 residues.

This clone was detected a few times. J is TRBJ1-1 and V is TRBV27, with D possibly being TRBD1 (6 bases). CDR1 is MNHEY, CDR2 SMNVEV, per germline (reference sequence). V lost 4 bases, J lost 4 bases, and 16 bases lay in between. The length of the CDR3 is 15 residues. CDR3 nucleotides: TGTGCCAGCAGTTCCGATACAGGGTTCGGCACTGAAGCTTTCTTT. This encodes CASSSDTGFGTEAFF.

CDR3 residues: CASSVLAGQETQYF. The CDR3 DNA is TGTGCCAGCAGCGTACTAGCGGGTCAAGAGACCCAGTACTTC. The chain recombines TRBV5-4 with TRBJ2-5; 9 bases agree with TRBD2. CDR1 is SGHNT, CDR2 YYREEE, per germline (reference sequence). The V gene end was trimmed by 4 bases and the J gene end by 2 bases; junction bases not matched to a gene: 3. CDR3 length: 14 amino acids.

This sequence joins TRBV6-5 and TRBJ1-2; D is possibly TRBD1 (5 bases). The V gene's germline CDR1 is MNHEY and CDR2 SVGAGI. The CDR3 totals 13 residues. V was clipped by 5 bases and J by 8 bases, with 15 bases between them. The CDR3 is CASSRGLSAGYTF. Here the CDR3 DNA reads TGTGCCAGCAGTAGGGGACTCTCAGCGGGCTACACCTTC.

The chain uses TRBV5-1 and TRBJ2-7; D call uncertain. V lost 0 bases to trimming and J lost 1 base, with 8 bases between them. The germline CDR1 and CDR2 sequences are SGHRS and YFSETQ. The CDR3 has 14 residues. The CDR3 sequence: CASSLGPGSYEQYV. The CDR3 nucleotides are TGCGCCAGCAGCTTGGGCCCAGGTTCCTACGAGCAGTACGTC.

V and J are TRBV19 and TRBJ2-3; 10 nucleotides line up with TRBD2. With V trimmed by 5 bases and J by 2 bases, 10 bases remained unmatched. Germline CDR1 reads LNHDA; CDR2 reads SQIVND (reference sequence). The CDR3 spans 17 residues. The CDR3 protein is CASSERPGLANTDTQYF. DNA of the CDR3: TGTGCCAGTAGTGAACGGCCGGGACTAGCGAACACAGATACGCAGTATTTT.

The chain joins TRBV7-8 to TRBJ2-1, with 7 nucleotides matching TRBD1. The CDR3 extends over 16 amino acids. The germline CDR1 and CDR2 sequences are SGHVS and FQNEAQ. V shed 4 bases, J shed 6 bases, and the junction held 12 bases outside the gene matches. The CDR3 coding sequence is TGTGCCAGCAGCTCCCCCCACAGGGGACCCATCAATGAGCAGTTCTTC. This codes for CASSSPHRGPINEQFF. Variable domain in full (rest from reference TRBV7-8 and TRBJ2-1): GAGVSQSPRYKVAKRGQDVALRCDPISGHVSLFWYQQALGQGPEFLTYFQNEAQLDKSGLPSDRFFAERPEGSVSTLKIQRTQQEDSAVYLCASSSPHRGPINEQFFGPGTRLTVL.

The V and J genes are TRBV4-1 and TRBJ1-2; TRBD1 aligns across 7 bases. CDR3 length equals 17 residues. The V segment lost 1 base and the J segment 4 bases; nucleotides outside the gene matches: 12. Germline values: CDR1 MGHRA, CDR2 YSYEKL. CDR3 DNA: TGCGCCAGCAGCCAAGCCGGGAGGGGGCCTCATGTCTATGGCTACACCTTC. It encodes CASSQAGRGPHVYGYTF.

V usage is TRBV2 and J usage is TRBJ1-5, with TRBD1 identical over 9 bases. Looked up from germline, CDR1 is SNHLY and CDR2 is FYNNEI. Trimming at V came to 3 bases and at J to 1 base, leaving 7 bases not matched to a gene. The CDR3 spans 17 residues. CDR3 DNA: TGTGCCAGCAGTGAGGGACAGGGCTTAAGAAGCAATCAGCCCCAGCATTTT. This gives the protein CASSEGQGLRSNQPQHF.

V is TRBV2 and J is TRBJ2-1; 9 bases are shared with TRBD1. The CDR3 contains 13 residues. J lost 7 bases, V lost 6 bases, and 4 bases had no gene match. CDR1 and CDR2 (germline): SNHLY, FYNNEI. The CDR3 here is CASRTGGKNEQFF. CDR3 nucleotides: TGTGCCAGCAGGACAGGGGGTAAAAATGAGCAGTTCTTC.

CDR3 DNA: TGCAGCGTTGTCGTCCAGGGCGCTCCCGGCGGCTACACCTTC. Its translation is CSVVVQGAPGGYTF. The V call is TRBV29-1, the J call TRBJ1-2; a possible D gene is TRBD1 (5 bases). From germline, CDR1 is SQVTM and CDR2 ANQGSEA. The CDR3 has 14 residues. With 4 bases removed from V and 8 bases from J, the gap between germline ends came to 20 bases.

The chain is built from TRBV19 and TRBJ1-4, with 7 positions matching TRBD1. This CDR3 has 13 amino acids. Per germline, CDR1 LNHDA and CDR2 SQIVND (reference sequence). The V segment lost 8 bases and the J segment 2 bases; nucleotides outside the gene matches: 2. CDR3 in DNA: TGTGCCAGTGCGACAGGGACTAATGAAAAACTGTTTTTT. Protein sequence: CASATGTNEKLFF.

The gene calls are TRBV29-1 and TRBJ2-1; a weak D match, TRBD2 (6 bases). V lost 6 bases and J 0 bases, leaving 18 bases between the germline ends. The CDR3 runs to 16 residues. CDR1 is SQVTM, CDR2 ANQGSEA, per germline. The CDR3 is CSVKGLGGRSYNEQFF. In DNA form, the CDR3 reads TGCAGCGTGAAGGGGCTGGGAGGACGCTCCTACAATGAGCAGTTCTTC.

The chain joins TRBV12-3 or TRBV12-4 to TRBJ1-6, with D unclear. The CDR3 covers 13 residues. Trimming left V 10 bases short and J 1 base short, with 8 bases between. CDR3 sequence reads: CATPVSYNSPLHF. DNA of the CDR3: TGTGCCACCCCGGTATCCTATAATTCACCCCTCCACTTT.

V is TRBV19 and J is TRBJ2-6; the D gene is possibly TRBD2 (6 bases). The CDR3 sequence is 14 residues long. The germline V gene encodes CDR1 LNHDA and CDR2 SQIVND (reference sequence). V was shortened by 8 bases and J by 0 bases, with 8 bases between the two germline ends. The CDR3, as DNA: TGTGCCAGTGGGGGACTCTCTGGGGCCAACGTCCTGACTTTC. Translation: CASGGLSGANVLTF.

The genes are TRBV3-1 (or the pseudogene TRBV3-2) and TRBJ1-1, with D hard to call. CDR1 is LGHDT and CDR2 is YNNKEL in the germline V gene (reference sequence). Trimming took 0 bases from V and 4 from J, leaving 15 bases between them. The CDR3 is 16 amino acids. CDR3 DNA sequence: TGTGCCAGCAGCCAAGAGGGAAACCGGGGTATCACTGAAGCTTTCTTT. Its protein is CASSQEGNRGITEAFF.

The CDR3 DNA reads as TGCGCCAGCACCCGGCGGACAGGGGGGAGCACCGGGGAGCTGTTTTTT. It encodes CASTRRTGGSTGELFF. J is TRBJ2-2 and V is TRBV5-1, with 10 bases matching TRBD1. There are 16 residues in the CDR3. The germline V gene has CDR1 SGHRS and CDR2 YFSETQ. Trimming took 6 bases from V and 4 from J; bases not matched to a gene: 9.

The chain has TRBV7-2 and TRBJ2-5; 10 bases match TRBD2. CDR3 length equals 17 residues. CDR1 and CDR2 (germline): SGHTA, FQGNSA. After removal of 1 base from V and 5 bases from J, the junction contained 10 bases not matched to a gene. In DNA, the CDR3 is TGTGCCAGCAGCTTAGGTAGCGGGGGGCCATCGGCGGAGACCCAGTACTTC. This sequence encodes CASSLGSGGPSAETQYF.

The chain employs TRBV6-5 and TRBJ1-2; 8 nucleotides line up with TRBD1. Germline lookup yields CDR1 MNHEY and CDR2 SVGAGI. After removal of 11 bases from V and 3 bases from J, the junction contained 8 bases not matched to a gene. This CDR3 spans 13 amino acids. CDR3 region: CAVHRGGYYGYTF. In DNA form, the CDR3 reads TGTGCCGTGCACAGGGGGGGGTACTATGGCTACACCTTC.

V usage is TRBV27 and J usage is TRBJ2-3; 14 bases map to TRBD2. The germline gives CDR1 MNHEY, CDR2 SMNVEV (reference sequence). J gave up 1 base and V 5 bases, and 8 bases lay outside the gene matches. The CDR3 runs to 18 residues. CDR3 DNA sequence: TGTGCCAGCAGTCCTCACCGACTAGCGGGGGGGGGCACAGATACGCAGTATTTT. Amino acid sequence: CASSPHRLAGGGTDTQYF.

The chain has TRBV6-1 and TRBJ2-5, with 12 bases fitting TRBD2. Per the germline V gene, CDR1 is MNHNS and CDR2 is SASEGT. This CDR3 region has 15 residues. The trim removed 1 base at V and 5 bases at J, leaving 2 bases unmatched. The CDR3 region is CASSEGLAGAETQYF. In DNA form, the CDR3 reads TGTGCCAGCAGTGAAGGACTAGCGGGGGCGGAGACCCAGTACTTC.

The chain combines TRBV30 with TRBJ1-1; possibly TRBD1 for D (6 bases). V shed 1 base and J shed 1 base, with 10 bases lying between them. Germline lookup yields CDR1 GTSNPN and CDR2 SVGIG (reference sequence). The CDR3 totals 14 residues. The CDR3 DNA reads TGTGCCTGGAGTGGACAGGTATGGAACACTGAAGCTTTCTTT. Its protein is CAWSGQVWNTEAFF.

The V call is TRBV29-1, the J call TRBJ2-3; D ambiguous. This CDR3 is built from 14 residues. Trimming shortened V by 3 bases and J by 1 base, and 11 bases separated the two germline ends. CDR1 is SQVTM, CDR2 ANQGSEA, per germline. The CDR3 sequence: CSVDPELGTDTQYF. As DNA, the CDR3 is TGCAGCGTTGATCCTGAGCTCGGCACAGATACGCAGTATTTT.